The following is a T cell receptor beta chain sequence with its context. Regions amplified from RNA transcripts were the TCR beta CDR3 regions. A first-round RT-PCR of the TCR CDR3 used the HTBI primer set. TCRdb reprocessed the multiplex PCR reads via MiXCR and lists one record per CDR3 protein. The table lists 400,000 or so distinct CDR3 sequences, around an eighth of them singletons, with around 30% in the top ten. The PBMCs studied were ones that came from roughly 11 ml fresh peripheral blood. This sample is part of a study of T cells in Graves' hyperthyroidism and ophthalmopathy. CDR3 size: 14 residues. V shed 2 bases, J shed 2 bases, and the junction held 1 base outside the gene matches. Germline lookup yields CDR1 DFQATT and CDR2 SNEGSKA (reference sequence).

The source is a man aged 50 to 60 with Graves' ophthalmopathy. Sample: blood. The chain combines TRBV20-1 with TRBJ2-7, with 12 bases aligning to TRBD2. For the CDR3, the DNA is TGCAGTGCTAGACTAGCGGGAGGGGCCTACGAGCAGTACTTC. Its translation: CSARLAGGAYEQYF.